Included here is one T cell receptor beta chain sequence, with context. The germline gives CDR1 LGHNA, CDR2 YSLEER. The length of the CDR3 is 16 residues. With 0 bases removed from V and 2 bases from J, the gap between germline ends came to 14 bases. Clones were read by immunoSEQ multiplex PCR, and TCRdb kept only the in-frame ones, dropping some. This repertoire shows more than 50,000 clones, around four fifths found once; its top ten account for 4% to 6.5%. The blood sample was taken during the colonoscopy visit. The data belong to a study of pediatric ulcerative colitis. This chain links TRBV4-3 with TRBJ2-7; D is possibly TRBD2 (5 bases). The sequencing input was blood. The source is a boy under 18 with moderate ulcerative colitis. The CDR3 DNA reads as TGCGCCAGCAGCCAAGATATAACTAGTGAACCCTACGAGCAGTACTTC. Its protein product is CASSQDITSEPYEQYF.